This T cell receptor (beta chain) emerged from a study of blood T cell repertoires in COVID-19. The CDR3 is 17 amino acids. Looked up from germline, CDR1 is MNHGY and CDR2 is SVAAGI. V was shortened by 4 bases and J by 0 bases, with 16 bases between the two germline ends. Authors' methods: Reference gene primer amplification in the assay estimated nucleated cell counts. The method was immunoSEQ multiplex PCR; TCRdb's version includes in-frame clones alone and lacks a portion of them. Clone size and V and J calls were adopted from that table, with D and trimming inferred from the DNA. This table holds about 130,000 clones, 55% to 75% found once.

The source material was peripheral blood. The TCR originated in a woman aged 70-85 years with acute or convalescent COVID-19. The rearrangement links TRBV6-9 to TRBJ2-1; D call uncertain. The CDR3 reads CASSSDYRSGSYNEQFF. The CDR3 DNA sequence: TGTGCCAGCAGTTCAGATTACAGATCTGGCTCCTACAATGAGCAGTTCTTC.